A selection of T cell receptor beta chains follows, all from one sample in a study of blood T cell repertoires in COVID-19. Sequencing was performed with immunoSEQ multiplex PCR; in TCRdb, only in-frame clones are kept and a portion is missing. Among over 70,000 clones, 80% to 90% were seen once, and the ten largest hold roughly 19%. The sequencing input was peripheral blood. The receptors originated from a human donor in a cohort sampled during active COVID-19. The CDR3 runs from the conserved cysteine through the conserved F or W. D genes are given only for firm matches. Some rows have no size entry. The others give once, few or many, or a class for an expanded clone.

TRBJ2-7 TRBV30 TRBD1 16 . TGTGCCTGGAGAGGGTTCGCGGACAGGGGCTCCTACGAGCAGTACTTC CAWRGFADRGSYEQYF
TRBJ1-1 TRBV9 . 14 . TGTGCCAGCAGCGTAGAATACGGTAACACTGAAGCTTTCTTT CASSVEYGNTEAFF
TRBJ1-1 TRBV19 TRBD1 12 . TGTGCCACCCTTTCGAGGGGGCGCAGGGCTTTCTTT CATLSRGRRAFF
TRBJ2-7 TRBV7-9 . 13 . TGTGCCAGCAGCTTACAGGCAAGGAACGAGCAGTACTTC CASSLQARNEQYF
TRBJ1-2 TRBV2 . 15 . TGTGCCAGCAGTGTGATCCGGACAGCAAACTATGGCTACACCTTC CASSVIRTANYGYTF
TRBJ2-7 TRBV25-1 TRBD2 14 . TGTGCCAGCAGGGAAGCGGGAGAAGGCTACGAGCAGTACTTC CASREAGEGYEQYF
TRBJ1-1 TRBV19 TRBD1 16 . TGTGCCAGTAGGGATGGGACAGGCACTCTTGGGACTGAAGCTTCCTTT CASRDGTGTLGTEASF
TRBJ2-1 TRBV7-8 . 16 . TGTGCCAGCAGCTTAGAAGTCCTAGTGGGAGTCCCTGGGCAGTTCTTC CASSLEVLVGVPGQFF
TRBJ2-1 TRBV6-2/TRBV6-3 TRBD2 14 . TGTGCCAGCAACCCCCTAGCGGGAAAAAGTGAGCAGTTCTTC CASNPLAGKSEQFF
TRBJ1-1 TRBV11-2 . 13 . TGTGCCAGCGTAGGGGCTATGAACACTGAAGCTTTCTTT CASVGAMNTEAFF
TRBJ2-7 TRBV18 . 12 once TGTGCCAGCTCACGTGAGTTGAACGAGCAGTACTTC CASSRELNEQYF
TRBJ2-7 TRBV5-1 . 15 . TGCGCCAGCAGCTCCTTCGGGGGAAGAGGATACGAGCAGTACTTC CASSSFGGRGYEQYF
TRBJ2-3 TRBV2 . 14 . TGTGCCAGCAGTGATAGGACTTCCACAGATACGCAGTATTTT CASSDRTSTDTQYF
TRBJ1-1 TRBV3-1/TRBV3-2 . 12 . TGTGCCAGCAGCCAAGGAGGAAGGGAAGCTTTCTTT CASSQGGREAFF
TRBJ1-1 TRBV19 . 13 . TGTGCCAGTAGTATCCGGAGGGACACTGAAGCTTTCTTT CASSIRRDTEAFF
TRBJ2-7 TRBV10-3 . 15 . TGTGCCATCAGTGAGTCTTTGGGGCAGGCCTACGAGCAGTACTTC CAISESLGQAYEQYF
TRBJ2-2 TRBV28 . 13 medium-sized TGTGCCAGCAGACCAAATTCGGCAGGGCCGCTGTTTTTT CASRPNSAGPLFF
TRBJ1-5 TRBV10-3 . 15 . TGTGCCACCCGAGGGGGATTAGAAAGCAATCAGCCCCAGCATTTT CATRGGLESNQPQHF
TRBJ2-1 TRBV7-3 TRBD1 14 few TGTGCCAGCAGCCCCGGGACAGTGTATACTGAGCAGTTCTTC CASSPGTVYTEQFF
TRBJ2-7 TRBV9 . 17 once TGTGCCAGCAGCGTCCCCGGGGATAGCGGATACTCCTACGAGCAGTACTTC CASSVPGDSGYSYEQYF
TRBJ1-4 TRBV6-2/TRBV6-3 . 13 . TGTGCCAGCAGTTTTGTACTGTTCGAAAAACTGTTTTTT CASSFVLFEKLFF
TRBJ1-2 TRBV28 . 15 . TGTGCCAGCACATCAGGGGTGAACGTTAACTATGGCTACACCTTC CASTSGVNVNYGYTF
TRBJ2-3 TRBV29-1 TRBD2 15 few TGCAGCGTCGCCCTCGGCGCGGGAGGAAGAGATACGCAGTATTTT CSVALGAGGRDTQYF
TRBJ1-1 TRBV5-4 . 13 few TGTGCCAGCAGCGTCGACGGGGGCACTGAAGCTTTCTTT CASSVDGGTEAFF
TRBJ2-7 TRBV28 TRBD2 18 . TGTGCCAGCAGTTTAGGGGCCCCATGGGATAGCGGGAGTTACGAGCAGTACTTC CASSLGAPWDSGSYEQYF
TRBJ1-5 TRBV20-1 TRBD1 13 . TGCAGTGCTAGTGGGACAGCCGATCAGCCCCAGCATTTT CSASGTADQPQHF
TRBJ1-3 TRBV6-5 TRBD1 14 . TGTGCCAGCAGTTGGACAGGGGAAGGAAACACCATATATTTT CASSWTGEGNTIYF
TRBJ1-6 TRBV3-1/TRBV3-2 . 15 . TGTGCCAGCAGGATCGGGGTCTCCTATAATTCACCCCTCCACTTT CASRIGVSYNSPLHF
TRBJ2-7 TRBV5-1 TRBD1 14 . TGCGCCAGCAGCCACCGGGACAGTCGGAATGAGCAGTACTTC CASSHRDSRNEQYF
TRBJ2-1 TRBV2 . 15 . TGTGCCAGCAGTCGAACTAGTGCGTCCTACAATGAGCAGTTCTTC CASSRTSASYNEQFF
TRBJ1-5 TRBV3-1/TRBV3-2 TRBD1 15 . TGTGCCAGCAGCCCAAATACAGGGGATAGTCAGCCCCAGCATTTT CASSPNTGDSQPQHF
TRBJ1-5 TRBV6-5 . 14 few TGTGCCAGCAGTTACTCGGGGGGGGTTGAGCCCCAGCATTTT CASSYSGGVEPQHF
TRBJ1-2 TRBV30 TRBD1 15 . TGTGCCTGGAGTGTACAGGGGGCGTTTTCAAATGGCTACACCTTC CAWSVQGAFSNGYTF
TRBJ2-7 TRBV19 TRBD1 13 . TGTGCCAGTAGTACTGACAGGGGCTACGAGCAGTACTTC CASSTDRGYEQYF
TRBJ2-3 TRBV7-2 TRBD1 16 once TGTGCCAGCAGCTTAAGGGCCAGGGGGACCGCAGATACGCAGTATTTT CASSLRARGTADTQYF
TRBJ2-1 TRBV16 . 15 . TGTGCCAGCAGCCAAGCGAGCGGCGGAACAAATGAGCAGTTCTTC CASSQASGGTNEQFF
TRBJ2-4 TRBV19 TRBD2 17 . TGTGCCAGTAGTATAGATCTAGCGGGAGTGACCAAAAACATTCAGTACTTC CASSIDLAGVTKNIQYF
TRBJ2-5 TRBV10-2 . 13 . TGCGCCAGCAGTGAGCAGGCCCAAGAGACCCAGTACTTC CASSEQAQETQYF
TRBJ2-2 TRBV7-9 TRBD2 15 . TGTGCCAGCAGTTCACTAGCGGGAGGTACCGGGGAGCTGTTTTTT CASSSLAGGTGELFF
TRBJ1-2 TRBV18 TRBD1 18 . TGTGCCAGCTCGCCAGTGCGACCAACAGGGGGCCGGAACTATGGCTACACCTTC CASSPVRPTGGRNYGYTF
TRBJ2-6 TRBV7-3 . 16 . TGTGCCAGCAGCTTTACTCGAGGGTCAGGGGCCAACGTCCTGACTTTC CASSFTRGSGANVLTF
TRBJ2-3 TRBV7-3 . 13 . TGTGCCAGCAGCTTTTCCTACGCAGATACGCAGTATTTT CASSFSYADTQYF
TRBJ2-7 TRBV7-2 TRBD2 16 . TGTGCCAGCAGCTTATCGCTAGCGGGGGGGCGGTACGAGCAGTACTTC CASSLSLAGGRYEQYF
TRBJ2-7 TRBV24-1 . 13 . TGTGCCACCAGTGCCCCCAGCTCCTACGAGCAGTACTTC CATSAPSSYEQYF
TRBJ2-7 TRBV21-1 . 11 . TGTGCCAGCCTCCGTTGCTACGAGCAGTACTTC CASLRCYEQYF
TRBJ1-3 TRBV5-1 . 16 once TGCGCCAGCAGCTTGGGACACCCGAGCTCTGGAAACACCATATATTTT CASSLGHPSSGNTIYF